A single T cell receptor beta chain is shown here with its context. This specimen comes from a study of blood T cell repertoires in COVID-19. The method was immunoSEQ multiplex PCR; TCRdb's version includes in-frame clones alone and lacks a portion of them. The top ten clones hold about 1.7% of a sample with a few hundred thousand clones, roughly 90% of them seen once. Input material: PBMCs or T cells enriched from blood (not recorded which). The clonotype comes from a woman aged 25 to 39 who had recovered from COVID-19.

This chain's CDR3 is CASSLMGSGSSDTQYF. The DNA of the CDR3 is TGTGCCAGCAGCTTGATGGGTAGCGGGAGTTCAGATACGCAGTATTTT. V usage is TRBV11-2 and J usage is TRBJ2-3; TRBD2 aligns across 9 bases. The germline V gene encodes CDR1 SGHAT and CDR2 FQNNGV. With V trimmed by 3 bases and J by 4 bases, 8 bases remained unmatched. This CDR3 is 16 amino acids long.